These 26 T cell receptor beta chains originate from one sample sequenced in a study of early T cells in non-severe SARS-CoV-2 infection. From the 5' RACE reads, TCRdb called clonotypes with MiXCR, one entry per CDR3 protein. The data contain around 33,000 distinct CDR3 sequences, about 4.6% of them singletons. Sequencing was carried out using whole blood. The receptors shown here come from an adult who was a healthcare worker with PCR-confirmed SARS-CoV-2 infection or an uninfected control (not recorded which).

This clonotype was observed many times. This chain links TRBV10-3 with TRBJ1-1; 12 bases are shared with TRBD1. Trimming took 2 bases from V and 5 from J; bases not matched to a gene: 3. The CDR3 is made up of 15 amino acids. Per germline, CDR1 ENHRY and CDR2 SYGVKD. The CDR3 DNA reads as TGTGCCATCAGTGAGCCGGGACAGGGGGCGACTGAAGCTTTCTTT. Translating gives CAISEPGQGATEAFF.

Here the CDR3 DNA reads TGTGCCAGCAGCGCCGGACAGGGAGGGCCAGGGTTCTTC. Translated: CASSAGQGGPGFF. V and J are TRBV7-9 and TRBJ2-1; TRBD1 might be the D (8 bases). Per the germline V gene, CDR1 is SEHNR and CDR2 is FQNEAQ (reference sequence). Trimming removed 5 bases at V and 15 bases at J, with 20 bases between. The CDR3 totals 13 residues. The full variable domain, its missing parts supplied by reference TRBV7-9 and TRBJ2-1, is DTGVSQNPRHKITKRGQNVTFRCDPISEHNRLYWYRQTLGQGPEFLTYFQNEAQLEKSRLLSDRFSAERPKGSFSTLEIQRTEQGDSAMYLCASSAGQGGPGFFGPGTRLTVL.

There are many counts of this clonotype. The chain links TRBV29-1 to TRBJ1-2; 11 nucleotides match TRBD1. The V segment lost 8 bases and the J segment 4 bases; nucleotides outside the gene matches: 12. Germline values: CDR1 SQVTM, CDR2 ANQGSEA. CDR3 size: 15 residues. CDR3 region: CSFTGQGDGIYGYTF. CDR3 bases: TGCAGCTTTACGGGACAGGGGGACGGTATCTATGGCTACACCTTC.

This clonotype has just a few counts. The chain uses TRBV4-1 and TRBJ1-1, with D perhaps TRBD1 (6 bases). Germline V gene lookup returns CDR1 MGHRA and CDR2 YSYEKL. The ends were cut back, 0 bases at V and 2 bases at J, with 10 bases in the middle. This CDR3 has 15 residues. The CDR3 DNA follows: TGCGCCAGCAGCCAAGATCAGGGGCTTAACACTGAAGCTTTCTTT. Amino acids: CASSQDQGLNTEAFF.

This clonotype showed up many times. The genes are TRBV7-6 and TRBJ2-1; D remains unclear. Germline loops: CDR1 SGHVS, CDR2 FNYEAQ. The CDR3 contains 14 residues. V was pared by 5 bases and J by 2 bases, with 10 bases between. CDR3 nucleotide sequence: TGTGCCAGCAGCCCCTGGGCCGCCTACAATGAGCAGTTCTTC. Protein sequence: CASSPWAAYNEQFF.

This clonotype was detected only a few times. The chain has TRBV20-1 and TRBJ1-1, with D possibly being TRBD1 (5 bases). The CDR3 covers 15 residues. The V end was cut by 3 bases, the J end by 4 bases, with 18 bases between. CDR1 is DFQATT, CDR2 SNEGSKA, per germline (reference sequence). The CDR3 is CSASKLSRATTEAFF. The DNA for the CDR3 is TGCAGTGCTAGTAAGCTTAGCAGGGCGACCACTGAAGCTTTCTTT.

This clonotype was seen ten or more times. DNA for the CDR3: TGTGCCACATATAGCGGGAGAGGGAATGAGCAGTTCTTC. As protein: CATYSGRGNEQFF. J is TRBJ2-1 and V is TRBV6-5; 9 bases agree with TRBD2. V dropped 10 bases and J dropped 7; count of bases not matched to a gene: 8. Per the germline V gene, CDR1 is MNHEY and CDR2 is SVGAGI. This CDR3 region has 13 residues.

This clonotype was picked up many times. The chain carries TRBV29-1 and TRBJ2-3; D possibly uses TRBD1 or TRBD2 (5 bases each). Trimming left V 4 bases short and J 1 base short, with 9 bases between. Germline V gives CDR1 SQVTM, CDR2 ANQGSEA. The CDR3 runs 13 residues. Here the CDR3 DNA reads TGCAGCGTTGGGGGGAGAGGCACAGATACGCAGTATTTT. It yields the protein CSVGGRGTDTQYF.

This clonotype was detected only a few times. The CDR3 DNA sequence: TGTGCCAGCAGTGGGACAGGTCAAGAGACCCAGTACTTC. It yields the protein CASSGTGQETQYF. V gene TRBV2 combines with J gene TRBJ2-5, with TRBD1 matching 7 bases. Trimming took 4 bases from V and 2 from J; bases not matched to a gene: 1. This CDR3 is 13 amino acids long. The germline V gene has CDR1 SNHLY and CDR2 FYNNEI. The variable domain in full, with the rest retrieved from reference TRBV2 and TRBJ2-5, is EPEVTQTPSHQVTQMGQEVILRCVPISNHLYFYWYRQILGQKVEFLVSFYNNEISEKSEIFDDQFSVERPDGSNFTLKIRSTKLEDSAMYFCASSGTGQETQYFGPGTRLLVL.

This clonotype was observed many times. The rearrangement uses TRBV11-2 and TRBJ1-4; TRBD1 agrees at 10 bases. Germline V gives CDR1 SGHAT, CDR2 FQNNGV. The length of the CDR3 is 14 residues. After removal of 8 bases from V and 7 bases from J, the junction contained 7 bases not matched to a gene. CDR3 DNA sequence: TGTGCCAGCGCTGGGACAGGGGTCTTTGAAAAACTGTTTTTT. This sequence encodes CASAGTGVFEKLFF.

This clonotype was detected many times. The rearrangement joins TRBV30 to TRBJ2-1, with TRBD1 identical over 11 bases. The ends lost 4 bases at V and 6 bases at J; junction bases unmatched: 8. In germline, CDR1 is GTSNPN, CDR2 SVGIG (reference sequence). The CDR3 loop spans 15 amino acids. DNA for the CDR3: TGTGCCTGGATCACCCCGGGACAGGGGGTCAATGAGCAGTTCTTC. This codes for CAWITPGQGVNEQFF.

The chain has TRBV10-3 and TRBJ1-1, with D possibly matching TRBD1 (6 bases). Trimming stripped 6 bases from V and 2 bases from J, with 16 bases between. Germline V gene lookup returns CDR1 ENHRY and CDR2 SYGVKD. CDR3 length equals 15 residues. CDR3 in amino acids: CAIREGQGLNTEAFF. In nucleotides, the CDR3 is TGTGCCATCAGGGAGGGGCAGGGGCTTAACACTGAAGCTTTCTTT.

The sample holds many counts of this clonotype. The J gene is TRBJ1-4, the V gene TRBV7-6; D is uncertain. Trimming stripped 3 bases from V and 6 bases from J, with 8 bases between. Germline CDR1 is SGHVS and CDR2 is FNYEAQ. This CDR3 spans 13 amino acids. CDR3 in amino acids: CASSFSTDEKLFF. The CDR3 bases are TGTGCCAGCAGCTTCTCGACGGATGAAAAACTGTTTTTT.

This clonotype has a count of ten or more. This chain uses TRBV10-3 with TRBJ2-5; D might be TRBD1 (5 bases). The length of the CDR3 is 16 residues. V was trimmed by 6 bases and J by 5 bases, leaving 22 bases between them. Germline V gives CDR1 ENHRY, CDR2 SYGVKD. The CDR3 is CAISAGMTSAGETQYF. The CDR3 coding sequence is TGTGCCATCAGCGCAGGGATGACGTCTGCCGGCGAGACCCAGTACTTC.

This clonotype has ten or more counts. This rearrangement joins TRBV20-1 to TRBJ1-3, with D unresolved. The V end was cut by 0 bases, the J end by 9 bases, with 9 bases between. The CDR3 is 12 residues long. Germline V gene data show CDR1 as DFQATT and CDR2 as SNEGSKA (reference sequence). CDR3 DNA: TGCAGTGCTAGAGATGGGCGGCCCACCATATATTTT. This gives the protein CSARDGRPTIYF.

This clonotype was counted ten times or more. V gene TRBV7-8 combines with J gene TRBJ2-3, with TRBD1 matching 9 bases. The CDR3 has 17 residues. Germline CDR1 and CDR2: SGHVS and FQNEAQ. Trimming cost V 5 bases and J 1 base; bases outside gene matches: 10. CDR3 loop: CASSARGTGSGTDTQYF. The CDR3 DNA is TGTGCCAGCAGCGCAAGGGGGACAGGGTCCGGCACAGATACGCAGTATTTT.

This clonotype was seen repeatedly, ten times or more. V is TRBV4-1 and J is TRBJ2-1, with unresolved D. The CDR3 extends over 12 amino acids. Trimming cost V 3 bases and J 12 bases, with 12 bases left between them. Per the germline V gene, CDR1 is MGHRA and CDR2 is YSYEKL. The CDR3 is CASSHLLGGQFF. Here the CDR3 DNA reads TGCGCCAGCAGCCACCTTTTGGGTGGGCAGTTCTTC.

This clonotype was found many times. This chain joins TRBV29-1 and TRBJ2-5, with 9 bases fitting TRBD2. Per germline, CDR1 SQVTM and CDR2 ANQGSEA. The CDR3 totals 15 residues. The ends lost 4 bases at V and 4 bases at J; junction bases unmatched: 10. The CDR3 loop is CSVAPGTSSGETQYF. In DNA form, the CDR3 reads TGCAGCGTTGCTCCCGGGACTAGCAGCGGAGAGACCCAGTACTTC.

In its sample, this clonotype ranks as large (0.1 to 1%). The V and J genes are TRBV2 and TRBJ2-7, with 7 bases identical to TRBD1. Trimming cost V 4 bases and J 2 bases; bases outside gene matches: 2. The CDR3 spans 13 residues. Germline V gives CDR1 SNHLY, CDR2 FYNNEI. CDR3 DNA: TGTGCCAGCAGTGGACAGGGAGCCTACGAGCAGTACTTC. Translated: CASSGQGAYEQYF. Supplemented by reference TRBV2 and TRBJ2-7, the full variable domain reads EPEVTQTPSHQVTQMGQEVILRCVPISNHLYFYWYRQILGQKVEFLVSFYNNEISEKSEIFDDQFSVERPDGSNFTLKIRSTKLEDSAMYFCASSGQGAYEQYFGPGTRLTVT.

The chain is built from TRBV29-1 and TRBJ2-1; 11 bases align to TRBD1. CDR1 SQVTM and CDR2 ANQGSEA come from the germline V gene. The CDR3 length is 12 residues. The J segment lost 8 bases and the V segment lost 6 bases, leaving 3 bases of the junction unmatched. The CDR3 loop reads CSVGQGAHEQFF. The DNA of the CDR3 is TGCAGCGTCGGACAGGGGGCCCATGAGCAGTTCTTC.

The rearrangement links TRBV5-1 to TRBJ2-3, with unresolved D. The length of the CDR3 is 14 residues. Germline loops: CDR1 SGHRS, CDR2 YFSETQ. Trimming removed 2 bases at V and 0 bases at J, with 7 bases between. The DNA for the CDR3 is TGCGCCAGCAGCTTCACAGTAAGCACAGATACGCAGTATTTT. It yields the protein CASSFTVSTDTQYF.

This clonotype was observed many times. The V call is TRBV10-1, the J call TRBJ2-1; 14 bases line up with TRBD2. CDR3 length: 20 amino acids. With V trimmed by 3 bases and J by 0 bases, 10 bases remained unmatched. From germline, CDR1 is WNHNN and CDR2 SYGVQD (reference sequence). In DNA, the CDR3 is TGCGCCAGCAGTGAAAGAGGACTAGCGGGGGGCCGAAGCTCCTACAATGAGCAGTTCTTC. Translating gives CASSERGLAGGRSSYNEQFF.

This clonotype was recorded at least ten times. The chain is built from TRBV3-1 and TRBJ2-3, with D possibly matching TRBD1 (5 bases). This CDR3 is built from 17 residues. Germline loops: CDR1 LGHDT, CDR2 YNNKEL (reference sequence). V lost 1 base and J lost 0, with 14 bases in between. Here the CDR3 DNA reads TGTGCCAGCAGCCAAGTAGTAGGTGGGGCGAGCACAGATACGCAGTATTTT. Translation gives CASSQVVGGASTDTQYF.

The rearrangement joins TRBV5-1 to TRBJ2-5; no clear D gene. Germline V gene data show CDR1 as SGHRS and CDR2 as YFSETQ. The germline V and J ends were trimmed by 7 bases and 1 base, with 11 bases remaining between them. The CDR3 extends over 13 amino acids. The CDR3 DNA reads TGCGCCAGCCGTCGTGGCAGCCAAGAGACCCAGTACTTC. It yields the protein CASRRGSQETQYF.

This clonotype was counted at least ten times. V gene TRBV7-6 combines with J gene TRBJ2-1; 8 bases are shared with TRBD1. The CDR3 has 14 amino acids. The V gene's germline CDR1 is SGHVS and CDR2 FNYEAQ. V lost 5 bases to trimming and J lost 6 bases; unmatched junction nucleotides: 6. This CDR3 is CASSPGTGRNEQFF. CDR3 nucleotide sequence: TGTGCCAGCAGCCCAGGGACAGGCCGCAATGAGCAGTTCTTC.

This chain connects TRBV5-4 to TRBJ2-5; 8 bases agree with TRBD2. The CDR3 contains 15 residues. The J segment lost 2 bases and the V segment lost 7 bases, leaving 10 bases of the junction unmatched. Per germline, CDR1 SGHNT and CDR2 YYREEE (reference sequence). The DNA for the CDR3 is TGTGCCAGCGCTAAGCAGCGGGGGATACAAGAGACCCAGTACTTC. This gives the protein CASAKQRGIQETQYF. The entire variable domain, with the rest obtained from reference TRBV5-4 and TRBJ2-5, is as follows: ETGVTQSPTHLIKTRGQQVTLRCSSQSGHNTVSWYQQALGQGPQFIFQYYREEENGRGNFPPRFSGLQFPNYSSELNVNALELDDSALYLCASAKQRGIQETQYFGPGTRLLVL.